Listed here is a single T cell receptor (beta chain). Its antigen is unknown. Qualities for individual bases were not recorded, and no much larger clone is one base off. Patients with a history of autoimmune disease or receiving systemic immunosuppression were excluded from the trial. In every dose cohort, peripheral blood was drawn for TCR sequencing at baseline, cycle 4 day 1, and cycle 7 day 1. The samples were taken from a phase I, first-in-human, multicenter, open-label dose-escalation trial of ivuxolimab. Adults with locally advanced or metastatic head and neck squamous cell, hepatocellular, melanoma or renal cell carcinoma were enrolled in the trial. CD4+ and CD8+ T cells were sorted separately from peripheral blood before TCR sequencing. The data were obtained in a study of OX40 agonist ivuxolimab in advanced cancers. Broadly, across the study: Ivuxolimab, which targeted the costimulatory receptor OX40 (CD134), was an agonistic, fully human IgG2 monoclonal antibody. Partial responses occurred in three dose-escalation patients: two with cutaneous melanoma and one with hepatocellular carcinoma. Patients were allowed to have had prior anti-PD-1, anti-PD-L1 or anti-CTLA-4 therapy, and 40% to 45% of the dose-escalation patients had previously received checkpoint inhibitors. The purpose of peripheral TCRbeta sequencing was to test whether ivuxolimab changed TCR sequence diversity and led to clonal T-cell expansion. A male proportion of nearly 85% and a mean age of around 60 years, ranging from roughly 23 to 80, were recorded for the dose-escalation cohort. Of the approximately 50 patients in dose escalation, some 20 had hepatocellular carcinoma, around 15 had melanoma, 9 had renal cell carcinoma and 9 had head and neck cancer. The paper describes the monotherapy dose-escalation part (N ≈ 50 patients) of the phase I trial of ivuxolimab. Intravenous ivuxolimab was administered to patients every 2 weeks at six dose levels: 0.01, 0.1, 0.3, 1.5, 3 and 10 mg/kg. The study at large found these results: Low levels of normalized T-cell clonal expansion were also seen in some patients who did not respond. At doses of 0.1 to 3.0 mg/kg, clonal expansion of both CD4+ and CD8+ blood T cells was observed from baseline to week 6. Partial responders in the 0.1-3.0 mg/kg groups had among the lowest normalized peripheral clonal expansion, especially among CD8+ T cells. Antigen specificity was not determined for the clonally expanded peripheral T cells. After ivuxolimab, more expanded clones were found on average in CD8+ T cells than in CD4+ T cells.

To sequence the TCRbeta CDR3 region, genomic DNA was isolated from the sorted cells. TCRbeta CDR3 regions were sequenced using the immunoSEQ Assay. Drawn from immuneACCESS, this table holds only the in-frame rearrangements with V and J called that TCRdb kept. Clones are partly lost; checked studies trace under half to an unresolved V gene and leave the rest unexplained. This sample is represented by some 28,000 clones; approximately 83% of them were singletons. Approximately 28% of the sample lies in the top ten. Counted from cysteine to phenylalanine, this CDR3 has 18 amino acids. Only the CDR3 region is kept as DNA, spanning 54 bases read in frame from base 1. Reading the germline V gene gives CDR1 SGDLS and CDR2 YYNGEE. V has 3 bases trimmed and J has 7 bases trimmed; junction bases matching no gene number 21.

This clonotype originated in an adult with an advanced solid tumor such as melanoma, head and neck, liver or kidney cancer. The rearranged segments are TRBV9 and TRBJ1-2, with 7 bases matching TRBD1. The sample in question was CD4+ or CD8+ T cells sorted from blood, obtained in a trial of the OX40 agonist ivuxolimab. The CDR3 protein: CASSAYVTFTGVGGGYTF. Read as DNA, the sequence is TGTGCCAGCAGCGCCTACGTAACATTCACAGGGGTTGGTGGTGGCTACACCTTC.